This T cell receptor (beta chain) came from a study of T cell responses to AZD1222 COVID-19 vaccine. Study results and caveats: Repertoires in all cases were sampled only once the peak T cell response had passed. In the spike-specific TCR repertoire, nearly half reportedly target unmutated variant regions. Seropositive AZD1222 recipients at baseline numbered only 5 or 6.

This clone was counted only a few times. Antigen specificity is unknown. The germline V gene encodes CDR1 LGHDT and CDR2 YNNKEL (reference sequence). The length of the CDR3 is 14 residues. Trimming shortened V by 4 bases and J by 0 bases, and 9 bases separated the two germline ends. This table comes from immunoSEQ multiplex PCR, and its TCRdb copy is limited to in-frame clones, with some not included. The sample holds 65,000 to 100,000 clones; around 84% are singletons and the top ten take less than 25%. This TCR came from an adult in good health. The material sequenced was peripheral blood, taken on day 0 of AZD1222 vaccination. The chain links TRBV3-1 (or the pseudogene TRBV3-2) to TRBJ1-1; a weak D match, TRBD1 (5 bases). The CDR3 DNA sequence: TGTGCCAGCAGCCCACAGGATTTGAACACTGAAGCTTTCTTT. As protein: CASSPQDLNTEAFF.